This T cell receptor beta chain was profiled in a study of response to subunit inactivated influenza vaccine. Findings and limits, study-wide: The authors put forward the suggestion that each seasonal influenza vaccination may bring in only a limited number of new T cells.

V lost 5 bases to trimming and J lost 4 bases, with 14 bases between them. The CDR3 length is 14 residues. The germline V gene encodes CDR1 MNHEY and CDR2 SMNVEV (reference sequence). One entry per CDR3 protein results from TCRdb running MiXCR on the RT-PCR reads. This repertoire shows approximately 700,000 distinct CDR3 sequences, roughly 13% found once; its top ten account for less than 9%. As regards this clonotype: As yet, its antigen is unknown.

The material sequenced was PBMCs from blood, taken 14 days before vaccination. This TCR came from a man in his fifties who received an inactivated influenza vaccine. This rearrangement joins TRBV27 to TRBJ1-2, with D possibly TRBD1 on 5 matching bases. DNA for the CDR3: TGTGCCAGCAGTCCGGGGGGATACGTCTATGGCTACACCTTC. As protein: CASSPGGYVYGYTF.